Listed below are T cell receptor beta chains from one sample, sequenced in a study of T cell responses to AZD1222 COVID-19 vaccine. The table came from immunoSEQ multiplex PCR; TCRdb's copy has only in-frame clones and leaves some out. The repertoire has approximately 110,000 clones, just over 85% of them found once; the top ten carry more than 6.5%. The sample here was peripheral blood, taken on day 0 of AZD1222 vaccination. These TCRs come from an adult in good health. CDR3s include the opening cysteine and the closing phenylalanine or tryptophan. D genes are given only for firm matches. Expanded clones are given a class, and other clones once, few, many or no size at all.

d_call	v_call	j_call	clone_size	cdr3_nt	cdr3_aa
TRBD2	TRBV3-1/TRBV3-2	TRBJ2-1	-	TGTGCCAGCAGCCAAGATCCGGGGGGGGTAGCGGCCTACAATGAGCAGTTCTTC	CASSQDPGGVAAYNEQFF
-	TRBV18	TRBJ1-4	few	TGTGCCAGCTCACCTCGTGGGCGGCCGGGGAATATGGTGGAACTGTTTTTT	CASSPRGRPGNMVELFF
-	TRBV5-1	TRBJ2-5	-	TGCGCCAGCAGCCCAGGGGTAGCGGAGACCCAGTACTTC	CASSPGVAETQYF
-	TRBV9	TRBJ1-3	-	TGTGCCAGCAGCGGACGGGGGAACACCATATATTTT	CASSGRGNTIYF
-	TRBV19	TRBJ1-2	-	TGTGCCAGTAGTATAGATGAACTAGACGGCTACACCTTC	CASSIDELDGYTF
-	TRBV19	TRBJ2-7	-	TGTGCCAGTAGTATAGCGCCGGGGCCGCCCTTC	CASSIAPGPPF
-	TRBV7-6	TRBJ1-3	-	TGTGCCAGCAGCCCGGACAGCATCTCTGGAAACACCATATATTTT	CASSPDSISGNTIYF
-	TRBV30	TRBJ2-7	once	TGTGCCTGGAGCGCCCAATACGAGCAGTACTTC	CAWSAQYEQYF
TRBD1	TRBV19	TRBJ2-3	-	TGTGCCAGTAGCCTTAGGGACAGTTCCACAGATACGCAGTATTTT	CASSLRDSSTDTQYF
TRBD1	TRBV7-9	TRBJ2-1	once	TGTGCCGGACAGGGTGCCCATGAGCAGTTCTTC	CAGQGAHEQFF
TRBD1	TRBV9	TRBJ2-3	-	TGTGCCAGCAGCGTAAGAGGACAGGGGGGAGATACGCAGTATTTT	CASSVRGQGGDTQYF
TRBD1	TRBV24-1	TRBJ2-7	-	TGTGCCACCAGTGACTACTTATTAGGGGGCGCTTTCGACGAGCAGTACTTC	CATSDYLLGGAFDEQYF
-	TRBV5-6	TRBJ1-2	-	TGTGCCAGCAGCCCAGGGAACTATGGCTACACCTTC	CASSPGNYGYTF
-	TRBV2	TRBJ1-5	-	TGTGCCAGCAGCCTCCGGGACCCGGCGGGCAATCAGCCCCAGCATTTT	CASSLRDPAGNQPQHF
-	TRBV29-1	TRBJ1-2	-	TGCAGCGTCCATTGGGGGGGGCATGGCTACACCTTC	CSVHWGGHGYTF
-	TRBV7-2	TRBJ1-1	-	TGTGCCAGCAGCTTAGGGGCAGAGAACACTGAAGCTTTCTTT	CASSLGAENTEAFF
TRBD2	TRBV2	TRBJ2-2	-	TGTGCCAGCAGTAGACTAGCCGCCGGGGAGCTGTTTTTT	CASSRLAAGELFF
-	TRBV28	TRBJ1-2	-	TGTGCCAGCAGTTTATCCTGGGCGGTCTATGGCTACACCTTC	CASSLSWAVYGYTF
-	TRBV7-2	TRBJ2-3	-	TGTGCCAGCAGCTCGCGACTGACCACAGATACGCAGTATTTT	CASSSRLTTDTQYF
TRBD1	TRBV24-1	TRBJ1-3	-	TGTGCCACCAGTGACTGGGACAGGCGAGCTGGAAACACCATATATTTT	CATSDWDRRAGNTIYF
TRBD2	TRBV3-1/TRBV3-2	TRBJ2-1	once	TGTGCCAGCAGCCGTAGCGGGGGGGTGTATGAGCAGTTCTTC	CASSRSGGVYEQFF
-	TRBV19	TRBJ2-4	-	TGTGCCAGTAGTAGGCAGGGGCAGGCCAAAAACATTCAGTACTTC	CASSRQGQAKNIQYF
-	TRBV2	TRBJ2-1	-	TGTGCCACAAAGCGATCGGCAGGAAATGAGCAGTTCTTC	CATKRSAGNEQFF
-	TRBV10-3	TRBJ1-5	-	TGTGCCATCAGTGAGAGGACGGATCAGCCCCAGCATTTT	CAISERTDQPQHF
-	TRBV5-1	TRBJ2-5	once	TGCGCCAGCAGCTTGGCGGCTAACCAAGAGACCCAGTACTTC	CASSLAANQETQYF
-	TRBV6-5	TRBJ1-2	-	TGTGCCAGCAGGATGGGGGGCGAGGACTATGGCTACACCTTC	CASRMGGEDYGYTF
TRBD1	TRBV3-1/TRBV3-2	TRBJ1-5	once	TGTGCCAGCAGCCAACGACAGGGGCGAGATCAGCCCCAGCATTTT	CASSQRQGRDQPQHF
-	TRBV19	TRBJ2-1	-	TGTGCCAGTAGCCACCAATACAATGAGCAGTTCTTC	CASSHQYNEQFF
TRBD1	TRBV6-5	TRBJ2-7	-	TGTGCCAGCAGGTCGACAGGGAGTCTCTCCGACGAGCAGTACTTC	CASRSTGSLSDEQYF
TRBD1	TRBV7-2	TRBJ2-3	few	TGTGCCAGCAGCTCTAGGGGGCCCACGGGGGATACGCAGTATTTT	CASSSRGPTGDTQYF
TRBD1	TRBV11-3	TRBJ2-1	once	TGTGCCAGCAGCTCTAGTGGGGGACAGGGAGCCTACAATGAGCAGTTCTTC	CASSSSGGQGAYNEQFF
-	TRBV7-3	TRBJ2-3	-	TGTGCCAGCAGCTCCTACTTGGCAGATACGCAGTATTTT	CASSSYLADTQYF
TRBD1	TRBV28	TRBJ1-5	-	TGTGCCAGCAGTTCGGACAGGGGCTACAATCAGCCCCAGCATTTT	CASSSDRGYNQPQHF
TRBD2	TRBV20-1	TRBJ2-7	-	TGCAGTGCCCAGCGGGGTTACGAGCAGTACTTC	CSAQRGYEQYF
-	TRBV15	TRBJ1-2	-	TGTGCCACCAGCAGATTACAGTGGGACGATGGCTACACCTTC	CATSRLQWDDGYTF
TRBD1	TRBV2	TRBJ2-1	-	TGTGCCAGCAACCCCGAGACAGGGCTCTACAATGAGCAGTTCTTC	CASNPETGLYNEQFF
TRBD2	TRBV20-1	TRBJ2-1	-	TGCAGTGCTAGTCGGGGGGATACCTACAATGAGCAGTTCTTC	CSASRGDTYNEQFF
TRBD2	TRBV5-1	TRBJ2-7	-	TGCGCCAGCAGCTTGGTTGCGGGGGGGACCTACGAGCAGTACTTC	CASSLVAGGTYEQYF
-	TRBV2	TRBJ1-3	-	TGTGCCAGCAGTGAATCGGGGCCCAATGGAAACACCATATATTTT	CASSESGPNGNTIYF
TRBD1	TRBV6-4	TRBJ1-1	-	TGTGCCAGCAGGGGGACCCACAGGGGGCCCACTGAAGCTTTCTTT	CASRGTHRGPTEAFF
-	TRBV3-1/TRBV3-2	TRBJ1-3	-	TGTGCCAGCAGCTCCCCCGGGTTCTCTGGAAACACCATATATTTT	CASSSPGFSGNTIYF
-	TRBV7-2	TRBJ1-1	once	TGTGCCAGCAGATTAACAGGTAACACTGAAGCTTTCTTT	CASRLTGNTEAFF
TRBD1	TRBV6-6	TRBJ1-4	once	TGTGCCAGCAGTTGGGGACAGGGCGGTGAAAAACTGTTTTTT	CASSWGQGGEKLFF
-	TRBV7-2	TRBJ1-1	-	TGTGCCAGCAGCCCGGGGCAATCGGGCACTGAAGCTTTCTTT	CASSPGQSGTEAFF
TRBD1	TRBV5-1	TRBJ2-6	-	TGCGCCAGCAGGCTAGCAGGGGGCAACGTCCTGACTTTC	CASRLAGGNVLTF
TRBD1	TRBV6-5	TRBJ1-2	-	TGTGCCAGCAGTTACGGACAGGGGGCAGGTGGCTACACCTTC	CASSYGQGAGGYTF
-	TRBV7-9	TRBJ2-1	-	TGTGCCAGCAGCGGGGGCAATGAGCAGTTCTTC	CASSGGNEQFF
-	TRBV19	TRBJ2-2	few	TGTGCCAGTCTGGACAGTGCGAACACCGGGGAGCTGTTTTTT	CASLDSANTGELFF
TRBD1	TRBV27	TRBJ2-1	-	TGTGCCAGCAGTCCCAGACAGGGGCAGGAGCAGTTCTTC	CASSPRQGQEQFF
-	TRBV6-2/TRBV6-3	TRBJ2-7	-	TGTGCCAGCAGCCGGGGTCTAAGCGAGCAGTACTTC	CASSRGLSEQYF